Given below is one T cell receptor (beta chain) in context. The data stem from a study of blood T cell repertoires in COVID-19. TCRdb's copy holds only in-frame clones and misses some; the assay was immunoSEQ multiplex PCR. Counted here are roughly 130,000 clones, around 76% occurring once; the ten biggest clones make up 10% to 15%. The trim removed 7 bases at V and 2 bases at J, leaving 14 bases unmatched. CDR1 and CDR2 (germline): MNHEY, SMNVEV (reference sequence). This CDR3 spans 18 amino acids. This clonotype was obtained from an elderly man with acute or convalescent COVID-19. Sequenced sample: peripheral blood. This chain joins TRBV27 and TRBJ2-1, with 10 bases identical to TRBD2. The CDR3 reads CASMYSGGAGRTYNEQFF. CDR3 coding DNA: TGTGCCAGCATGTACAGCGGGGGGGCCGGGAGGACCTACAATGAGCAGTTCTTC.